A single sample is the source of the 8 T cell receptor beta chains below, sequenced in a study of T cell responses to AZD1222 COVID-19 vaccine. Measured with immunoSEQ multiplex PCR; TCRdb has only the in-frame clones, and not every one. The sample holds about 150,000 clones, roughly 90% seen once. The sample in question was peripheral blood, obtained 28 days after the second AZD1222 dose. These receptors came from an adult who received the AZD1222 COVID-19 vaccine.

The chain joins TRBV5-1 to TRBJ2-1, with a possible D match to TRBD2 (6 bases). The CDR3 sequence is 14 residues long. Trimming took off 6 bases at V and 0 bases at J, with 10 bases between the two ends. CDR1 and CDR2 from the germline V gene are SGHRS and YFSETQ. The CDR3 bases are TGCGCCAGCACTGCGGGGAGCTCCTACAATGAGCAGTTCTTC. As protein: CASTAGSSYNEQFF.

V and J are TRBV7-9 and TRBJ2-1, with D unclear. Per germline, CDR1 SEHNR and CDR2 FQNEAQ (reference sequence). The CDR3 sequence is 16 residues long. Trimming pared 0 bases from V and 7 bases from J, leaving 16 bases between. In DNA, the CDR3 is TGTGCCAGCAGCTTAGCGCGAACCTGGCAGCTTAATGAGCAGTTCTTC. Translation: CASSLARTWQLNEQFF.

CDR3 loop: CASSQTGNTEAFF. CDR3 nucleotide sequence: TGTGCCAGCAGCCAGACTGGGAACACTGAAGCTTTCTTT. V usage is TRBV11-2 and J usage is TRBJ1-1; no definite D call. Germline V gives CDR1 SGHAT, CDR2 FQNNGV. With 5 bases removed from V and 1 base from J, the gap between germline ends came to 8 bases. The CDR3 is 13 amino acids.

V and J are TRBV11-2 and TRBJ2-1; D may be TRBD1 or TRBD2 (5 bases each). Trimming took 6 bases from V and 10 from J, leaving 13 bases between them. This CDR3 is built from 12 residues. Germline values: CDR1 SGHAT, CDR2 FQNNGV. The CDR3 nucleotides read TGTGCCAGCAGTTCACGAGGGACCGAGCAGTTCTTC. Encoded protein: CASSSRGTEQFF. Supplemented by reference TRBV11-2 and TRBJ2-1, the full variable domain reads EAGVAQSPRYKIIEKRQSVAFWCNPISGHATLYWYQQILGQGPKLLIQFQNNGVVDDSQLPKDRFSAERLKGVDSTLKIQPAKLEDSAVYLCASSSRGTEQFFGPGTRLTVL.

The CDR3 loop reads CASSLQNRDRDQLFF. As DNA, the CDR3 is TGTGCCAGCAGTCTCCAGAACCGGGACAGGGATCAACTGTTTTTT. The V call is TRBV6-5, the J call TRBJ1-4, with TRBD1 matching over 9 bases. Germline trimming cut 5 bases from V and 12 bases from J; bases unmatched to any gene: 13. The CDR3 length is 15 residues. Germline V CDR1 and CDR2: MNHEY, SVGAGI.

The V and J genes are TRBV10-3 and TRBJ1-2; no firm D call. Germline lookup yields CDR1 ENHRY and CDR2 SYGVKD. The germline V and J ends were trimmed by 8 bases and 4 bases, with 8 bases remaining between them. CDR3 length: 11 residues. The CDR3 nucleotides read TGTGCCATCGGAAAGGGCTATGGCTACACCTTC. As protein: CAIGKGYGYTF.

This clone was seen only a few times. The gene calls are TRBV3-1 (or the pseudogene TRBV3-2) and TRBJ2-1; TRBD2 matches at 11 bases. Germline V gives CDR1 LGHDT, CDR2 YNNKEL (reference sequence). The CDR3 is 23 amino acids. The ends lost 0 bases at V and 3 bases at J; junction bases unmatched: 22. The CDR3 loop is CASSQDRVGTGLAGGSFYNEQFF. The CDR3 DNA follows: TGTGCCAGCAGCCAAGATCGTGTCGGGACCGGGCTAGCGGGAGGCAGTTTCTACAATGAGCAGTTCTTC.

CDR3 sequence reads: CASSNREDQPQHF. CDR3 bases: TGTGCCAGTAGCAACAGGGAGGATCAGCCCCAGCATTTT. The chain couples TRBV19 to TRBJ1-5; perhaps TRBD1 as D (6 bases). The CDR3 is made up of 13 amino acids. Germline-derived CDR1 and CDR2 are LNHDA and SQIVND (reference sequence). Deletions cut 6 bases from V and 5 bases from J, with 11 bases between.